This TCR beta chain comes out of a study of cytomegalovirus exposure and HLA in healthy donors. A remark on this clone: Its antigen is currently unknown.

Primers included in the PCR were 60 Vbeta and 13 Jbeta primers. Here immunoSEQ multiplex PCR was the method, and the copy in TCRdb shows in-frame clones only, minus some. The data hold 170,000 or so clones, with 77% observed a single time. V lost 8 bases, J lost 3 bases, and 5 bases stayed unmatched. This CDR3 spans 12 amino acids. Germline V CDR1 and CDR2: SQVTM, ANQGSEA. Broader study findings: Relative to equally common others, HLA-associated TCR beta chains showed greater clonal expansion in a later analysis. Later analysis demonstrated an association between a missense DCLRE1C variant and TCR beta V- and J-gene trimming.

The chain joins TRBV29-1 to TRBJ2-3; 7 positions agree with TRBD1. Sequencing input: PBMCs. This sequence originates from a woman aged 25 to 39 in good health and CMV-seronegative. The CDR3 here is CSPRDSTDTQYF. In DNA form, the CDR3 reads TGCAGCCCTCGGGACAGTACAGATACGCAGTATTTT.